This entry lists 17 T cell receptor beta chains sequenced from one sample in a study of CD8 T cells in ankylosing spondylitis (dated by TCRdb to between 2016 and 2019). The method was 5' RACE. The sample was run on an Illumina HiSeq 2500. In-frame beta chains were kept once TCRdb had trimmed the public reads at Q25 with fastp and called clones with MiXCR. Rows with one shared CDR3 protein collapse into an entry with the most common genes and DNA. The sample table lists just over 350,000 distinct CDR3 sequences, approximately 20% of them with a count of one. Around 14% of the sample belongs to the ten largest clones. Sequences were obtained from blood, either unsorted or a sorted T cell fraction (not recorded which). The receptors stem from a male donor with ankylosing spondylitis or in good health (not recorded which).

This clonotype appeared many times. V usage is TRBV29-1 and J usage is TRBJ2-1, with 7 positions matching TRBD1. Germline loops: CDR1 SQVTM, CDR2 ANQGSEA. This CDR3 spans 15 amino acids. After removal of 8 bases from V and 1 base from J, the junction contained 11 bases not matched to a gene. The CDR3 protein is CSLLQGDGSYNEQFF. Written as DNA, the CDR3 is TGCAGCCTTCTTCAGGGGGACGGATCCTACAATGAGCAGTTCTTC.

This clonotype was found a few times. V usage is TRBV6-1 and J usage is TRBJ2-3; no clear D. Per the germline V gene, CDR1 is MNHNS and CDR2 is SASEGT. Trimming pared 2 bases from V and 4 bases from J, leaving 10 bases between. This CDR3 has 14 amino acids. The CDR3 loop is CASSEIFASDTQYF. The DNA for the CDR3 is TGTGCCAGCAGTGAAATCTTCGCCTCAGATACGCAGTATTTT.

This clonotype was detected only a few times. The V and J genes are TRBV12-3 or TRBV12-4 and TRBJ2-3; TRBD2 aligns across 8 bases. The CDR3 runs 16 residues. V trimming: 4 bases; J trimming: 2 bases; junction bases outside the gene matches: 8. CDR3 nucleotides: TGTGCCAGCAGTTCCGGGGGGGGATTAGACACAGATACGCAGTATTTT. This encodes CASSSGGGLDTDTQYF.

J is TRBJ2-1 and V is TRBV30; 7 bases are a match to TRBD2. The CDR3 has 16 residues. Germline V gene data show CDR1 as GTSNPN and CDR2 as SVGIG (reference sequence). Trimming cost V 3 bases and J 4 bases; bases outside gene matches: 12. The CDR3 DNA reads TGTGCCTGGAGCGACCCCTCGGGGGGTTATTACAATGAGCAGTTCTTC. It yields the protein CAWSDPSGGYYNEQFF.

In this sample, this clonotype turned up a few times. The chain combines TRBV6-5 with TRBJ2-2, with a weak D call TRBD2 (6 bases). This CDR3 comprises 18 residues. V lost 0 bases, J lost 0 bases, and 14 bases lay in between. Germline V gene sequence: CDR1 MNHEY, CDR2 SVGAGI. The CDR3 DNA is TGTGCCAGCAGTTACTCGATCGGGGGTGACGCGAACACCGGGGAGCTGTTTTTT. Protein: CASSYSIGGDANTGELFF.

V gene TRBV11-2 combines with J gene TRBJ1-1, with no clear D. V lost 1 base and J lost 11, with 8 bases in between. This CDR3 is 11 amino acids long. Germline CDR1 SGHAT, CDR2 FQNNGV. In nucleotides, the CDR3 is TGTGCCAGCAGCTTAGGTGCAGCGGCTTTCTTT. Translation gives CASSLGAAAFF.

This clonotype has at least ten counts. The rearrangement uses TRBV12-3 or TRBV12-4 and TRBJ2-5; D unclear. This CDR3 is built from 12 residues. The ends were cut back, 2 bases at V and 3 bases at J, with 4 bases in the middle. CDR3 DNA: TGTGCCAGCAGTTTACTAGAAGAGACCCAGTACTTC. It specifies CASSLLEETQYF.

The chain joins TRBV10-3 to TRBJ2-7; D is possibly TRBD2 (5 bases). Per germline, CDR1 ENHRY and CDR2 SYGVKD. This CDR3 has 14 amino acids. V lost 0 bases, J lost 3 bases, and 9 bases lay in between. The CDR3 here is CAISESTDYYEQYF. The CDR3 coding sequence is TGTGCCATCAGTGAGTCTACAGACTACTACGAGCAGTACTTC.

This clonotype was detected only a few times. V is TRBV14 and J is TRBJ2-2, with D possibly matching TRBD1 (5 bases). The CDR3 covers 16 residues. V lost 1 base, J lost 7 bases, and 16 bases lay in between. Germline assignment: CDR1 SGHDN and CDR2 FVKESK. For the CDR3, the DNA is TGTGCCAGCAGCCAAGGGGTGACAGCTATGAGCGGGGAGCTGTTTTTT. It specifies CASSQGVTAMSGELFF.

This clonotype was counted between two and nine times. The chain recombines TRBV12-3 or TRBV12-4 with TRBJ2-3; TRBD2 agrees at 15 bases. V trimming: 6 bases; J trimming: 5 bases; junction bases outside the gene matches: 3. CDR3 length: 15 residues. CDR3: CASRLGLAGGDTQYF. CDR3 nucleotides: TGTGCCAGCAGGCTGGGACTAGCGGGGGGAGATACGCAGTATTTT.

This chain joins TRBV2 and TRBJ2-7, with D possibly being TRBD1 (5 bases). CDR3 length: 12 amino acids. Germline assignment: CDR1 SNHLY and CDR2 FYNNEI. V dropped 7 bases and J dropped 4 bases, with 11 bases sitting between them. This chain's CDR3 is CASKQGVYEQYF. The CDR3 DNA reads as TGTGCCAGCAAGCAGGGTGTGTACGAGCAGTACTTC.

This clonotype was picked up a small number of times. V and J are TRBV4-1 and TRBJ2-7; TRBD1 might be the D (6 bases). The CDR3 has 14 residues. V was cut by 3 bases and J by 0 bases, with 9 bases left in between. Germline CDR1 is MGHRA and CDR2 is YSYEKL. CDR3 in DNA: TGCGCCAGCAGCCAGAACAGGGTCTCCTACGAGCAGTACTTC. This encodes CASSQNRVSYEQYF.

The chain links TRBV11-2 to TRBJ2-7; D possibly matches TRBD1 or TRBD2 (6 bases each). CDR3 length: 14 residues. CDR1 is SGHAT, CDR2 FQNNGV, per germline. Trimming stripped 8 bases from V and 4 bases from J, with 18 bases between. DNA of the CDR3: TGTGCCAGCTCGTGGGTTACGGGGGCTTACGAGCAGTACTTC. Protein sequence: CASSWVTGAYEQYF.

Here the CDR3 DNA reads TGTGCCAGCAGCCAAGAGGGCAGCGGGGGCTACGAGCAGTACTTC. Amino acids: CASSQEGSGGYEQYF. This sequence joins TRBV4-2 and TRBJ2-7, with 8 bases fitting TRBD2. Germline assignment: CDR1 LGHNA and CDR2 YNFKEQ. This CDR3 contains 15 residues. With V trimmed by 0 bases and J by 3 bases, 4 bases remained unmatched.

As DNA, the CDR3 is TGCAGTGCTACCGGGACTCTGAGGCTCTACGAGCAGTACTTC. Its translation is CSATGTLRLYEQYF. The gene calls are TRBV20-1 and TRBJ2-7; weak D call: TRBD2 (6 bases). This CDR3 has 14 amino acids. Germline loops: CDR1 DFQATT, CDR2 SNEGSKA (reference sequence). V lost 4 bases and J lost 3, with 16 bases in between.

The J gene is TRBJ2-1, the V gene TRBV6-1, with D unresolved. Germline values: CDR1 MNHNS, CDR2 SASEGT. Deletions cut 8 bases from V and 0 bases from J, with 14 bases between. This CDR3 contains 15 residues. The CDR3 bases are TGTGCCAGCCGGGCCGGGCGCAGCTCCTACAATGAGCAGTTCTTC. Amino acids: CASRAGRSSYNEQFF.

The chain is built from TRBV20-1 and TRBJ2-1, with 14 bases that match TRBD2. The CDR3 consists of 16 residues. V shed 4 bases and J 8 bases; nucleotides not matched to a gene: 10. Looked up from germline, CDR1 is DFQATT and CDR2 is SNEGSKA (reference sequence). The CDR3 bases are TGCAGTGCTATCGGACTAGCGGGGGGAGATTCCTATGAGCAGTTCTTC. Amino acids: CSAIGLAGGDSYEQFF.